A single sample gave rise to the 2 T cell receptor beta chains below, sequenced in a study of T-cell reconstitution after alpha-beta-depleted transplantation in children (dated by TCRdb to 2015 to 2016). The library relied on PCR. Sequencing used an Illumina HiSeq 2500. TCR libraries were prepared with molecular barcoding, using unique molecular identifiers to normalize TCRbeta repertoire quantification. Clones were called with MiXCR by TCRdb after fastp trimmed the public reads at Q25, and only in-frame beta chains were retained. Each entry is one CDR3 protein sequence, shown with its most common DNA and genes. This sample gives about 240,000 distinct CDR3 sequences in total; 9.5% to 15% of them show up just once. The leading ten clones occupy about 2.6% of the sample. Material: PBMCs from the stem cell graft donor, obtained from the stem cell graft. The receptor source for this set is a human donor who donated a stem cell graft to a child with acute lymphoblastic leukemia.

At least ten counts were recorded for this clonotype. The gene calls are TRBV24-1 and TRBJ2-5; D call uncertain. The CDR3 is made up of 16 amino acids. Germline CDR1 reads KGHDR; CDR2 reads SFDVKD. V was pared by 3 bases and J by 2 bases, with 15 bases between. The CDR3 protein is CATSDKRGKLQETQYF. CDR3 in DNA: TGTGCCACCAGTGATAAACGCGGAAAGCTTCAAGAGACCCAGTACTTC.

This clonotype was counted many times. The rearrangement uses TRBV11-2 and TRBJ2-3; D is perhaps TRBD1 or TRBD2 (5 bases each). The CDR3 runs to 14 residues. V shed 1 base and J shed 8 bases, with 13 bases lying between them. In germline, CDR1 is SGHAT, CDR2 FQNNGV. CDR3 coding DNA: TGTGCCAGCAGCTTAGGGGGGAGTGGGGGTACGCAGTATTTT. This sequence encodes CASSLGGSGGTQYF.